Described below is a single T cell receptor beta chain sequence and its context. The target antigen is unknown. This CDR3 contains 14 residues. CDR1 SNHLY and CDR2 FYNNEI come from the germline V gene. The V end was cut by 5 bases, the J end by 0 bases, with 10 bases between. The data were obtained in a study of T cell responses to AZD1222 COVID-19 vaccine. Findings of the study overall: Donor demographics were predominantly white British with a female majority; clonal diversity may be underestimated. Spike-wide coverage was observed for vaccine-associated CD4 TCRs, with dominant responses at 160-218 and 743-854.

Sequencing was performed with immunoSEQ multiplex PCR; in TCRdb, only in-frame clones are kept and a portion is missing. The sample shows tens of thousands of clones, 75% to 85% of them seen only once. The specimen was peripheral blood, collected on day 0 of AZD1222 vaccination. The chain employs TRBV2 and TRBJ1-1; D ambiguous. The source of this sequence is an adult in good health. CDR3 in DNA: TGTGCCAGCAGTATACAAGTAATGAACACTGAAGCTTTCTTT. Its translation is CASSIQVMNTEAFF.